The 20 T cell receptor beta chains presented below share a single source sample, sequenced in a study of shared clonotypes between healthy human individuals. Assay used: immunoSEQ multiplex PCR; TCRdb lists only in-frame clones, some missing. The sample includes roughly 2,000,000 clones, about 95% of them seen just once. Terminally differentiated effector memory CD45RA+ cells were left out of the naive CD8 fraction, which was CD45RO-negative and positively selected for CCR7. Sequencing was performed on naive CD8+ T cells sorted from blood. Receptors originate from a man aged 18 to 30 in good health.

The chain joins TRBV6-5 to TRBJ2-5; D perhaps matches TRBD1 (5 bases). The length of the CDR3 is 13 residues. Germline V gives CDR1 MNHEY, CDR2 SVGAGI. V was cut by 2 bases and J by 11 bases, with 15 bases left in between. The CDR3 DNA is TGTGCCAGCAGTTACGGGCCAGGGCAAATGCAGTACTTC. Encoded protein: CASSYGPGQMQYF.

This chain connects TRBV6-6 to TRBJ2-7; D not certain. V was cut by 7 bases and J by 1 base, with 14 bases left in between. CDR1 MNHNY and CDR2 SVGAGI come from the germline V gene (reference sequence). This CDR3 is built from 14 residues. The CDR3 DNA follows: TGTGCCAGCAACGGGCATCTTCAGTCCTACGAGCAGTACTTC. This gives the protein CASNGHLQSYEQYF.

The chain is built from TRBV4-1 and TRBJ2-3; TRBD2 matches at 13 bases. The CDR3 length is 16 residues. The V gene end was trimmed by 4 bases and the J gene end by 6 bases; junction bases not matched to a gene: 7. Germline loops: CDR1 MGHRA, CDR2 YSYEKL. This CDR3 reads CASSPGLAGLGDTQYF. In DNA, the CDR3 is TGCGCCAGCAGCCCGGGACTAGCGGGATTGGGGGATACGCAGTATTTT.

The chain recombines TRBV2 with TRBJ1-5; possible D gene TRBD1, 6 bases. The V gene lost 1 base and the J gene lost 1 base, with 8 bases spanning the gap. CDR1 and CDR2 (germline): SNHLY, FYNNEI. The CDR3 extends over 15 amino acids. CDR3 DNA sequence: TGTGCCAGCAGTGAAGTCCAGGGGAGCAATCAGCCCCAGCATTTT. It specifies CASSEVQGSNQPQHF. Full variable domain (outside the CDR3, taken from reference TRBV2 and TRBJ1-5): EPEVTQTPSHQVTQMGQEVILRCVPISNHLYFYWYRQILGQKVEFLVSFYNNEISEKSEIFDDQFSVERPDGSNFTLKIRSTKLEDSAMYFCASSEVQGSNQPQHFGDGTRLSIL.

This clone appeared once. J is TRBJ2-7 and V is TRBV6-1, with a tentative D call TRBD1 (5 bases). The germline gives CDR1 MNHNS, CDR2 SASEGT. Trimming removed 6 bases from V and 0 bases from J, with 15 bases in between. The CDR3 spans 15 residues. CDR3 sequence (DNA): TGTGCCAGCAGCATATCGACAGCTAGCTCCTACGAGCAGTACTTC. Its translation is CASSISTASSYEQYF.

This sequence joins TRBV25-1 and TRBJ2-7; 7 nucleotides line up with TRBD2. The CDR3 covers 14 residues. Germline V gene lookup returns CDR1 MGHDK and CDR2 SYGVNS. V was clipped by 2 bases and J by 7 bases; unmatched bases: 8. As DNA, the CDR3 is TGTGCCAGCAGTGAAGTTGGTGGGGGGGGTGAGCAGTACTTC. Translation: CASSEVGGGGEQYF.

This clone was counted once. V and J are TRBV9 and TRBJ2-1; D is unclear. With 1 base removed from V and 5 bases from J, the gap between germline ends came to 13 bases. The CDR3 is made up of 15 amino acids. Germline V gene lookup returns CDR1 SGDLS and CDR2 YYNGEE. CDR3 protein: CASSVFENNNNEQFF. CDR3 nucleotides: TGTGCCAGCAGCGTATTCGAAAATAACAACAATGAGCAGTTCTTC.

J is TRBJ2-1 and V is TRBV27, with 14 bases that match TRBD2. Per germline, CDR1 MNHEY and CDR2 SMNVEV (reference sequence). Trimming took 4 bases from V and 2 from J; bases not matched to a gene: 1. The CDR3 loop spans 16 amino acids. In nucleotides, the CDR3 is TGTGCCAGCAGTTCGACTAGCGGGGGGGCCTACAATGAGCAGTTCTTC. Translation: CASSSTSGGAYNEQFF.

Notes on this clone: The same CDR3 arises from other DNA sequences in this sample as well. The chain joins TRBV30 to TRBJ1-6; D gene ambiguous. The CDR3 extends over 14 amino acids. The V gene's germline CDR1 is GTSNPN and CDR2 SVGIG (reference sequence). The ends were cut back, 2 bases at V and 3 bases at J, with 8 bases in the middle. The CDR3 nucleotides are TGTGCCTGGAGTACTGAGAACTATAATTCACCCCTCCACTTT. This codes for CAWSTENYNSPLHF.

The J gene is TRBJ2-7, the V gene TRBV2; 7 bases are a match to TRBD1. Trimming cost V 7 bases and J 5 bases; bases outside gene matches: 8. The CDR3 runs 13 residues. CDR1 and CDR2 from the germline V gene are SNHLY and FYNNEI. In nucleotides, the CDR3 is TGTGCCAGCAAGGGGGCCAGCCTGGACGAGCAGTACTTC. Encoded protein: CASKGASLDEQYF.

Turning to this clone: The same CDR3 arises from other DNA sequences in this sample as well. The chain combines TRBV4-3 with TRBJ2-5; no clear D. Germline V gene data show CDR1 as LGHNA and CDR2 as YSLEER. The CDR3 is 14 amino acids. The V and J ends lost 0 bases and 2 bases respectively, with 7 bases between them. This CDR3 is CASSQDLGQETQYF. The CDR3 nucleotides are TGCGCCAGCAGCCAAGATCTCGGTCAAGAGACCCAGTACTTC.

The CDR3 nucleotides are TGTGCCAGCAGTGAAGCGGACAGGTTCAGGGTGTCGGGCACTGAAGCTTTCTTT. It encodes CASSEADRFRVSGTEAFF. This chain connects TRBV6-1 to TRBJ1-1, with 7 bases matching TRBD1. CDR1 and CDR2 from the germline V gene are MNHNS and SASEGT. V dropped 0 bases and J dropped 4; count of bases not matched to a gene: 14. The CDR3 is made up of 18 amino acids.

V usage is TRBV6-5 and J usage is TRBJ1-2, with TRBD1 identical over 8 bases. Per germline, CDR1 MNHEY and CDR2 SVGAGI. The V gene end was trimmed by 2 bases and the J gene end by 4 bases; junction bases not matched to a gene: 3. CDR3 length equals 14 residues. CDR3 protein: CASSYDGQGYGYTF. CDR3 coding DNA: TGTGCCAGCAGTTACGACGGACAGGGCTATGGCTACACCTTC.

The V and J genes are TRBV9 and TRBJ2-2, with D possibly matching TRBD1 (6 bases). The V end lost 3 bases, the J end lost 7 bases, and 10 bases lay between the germline ends. There are 13 residues in the CDR3. Germline assignment: CDR1 SGDLS and CDR2 YYNGEE. The CDR3 nucleotides read TGTGCCAGCAGCGCCTCAGGGGACGGGGAGCTGTTTTTT. Translating it yields CASSASGDGELFF. Based on the CDR3 plus reference TRBV9 and TRBJ2-2, the full variable domain is DSGVTQTPKHLITATGQRVTLRCSPRSGDLSVYWYQQSLDQGLQFLIQYYNGEERAKGNILERFSAQQFPDLHSELNLSSLELGDSALYFCASSASGDGELFFGEGSRLTVL.

The chain has TRBV29-1 and TRBJ2-3; D not resolved. The V and J ends lost 1 base and 6 bases respectively, with 11 bases between them. The CDR3 is 13 residues long. Germline V lookup: CDR1 SQVTM, CDR2 ANQGSEA. CDR3 sequence (DNA): TGCAGCGTTGAAGGCTATCCCCTGGATACGCAGTATTTT. Encoded protein: CSVEGYPLDTQYF.

This chain uses TRBV5-6 with TRBJ2-2; D is undetermined. The V and J ends lost 4 bases and 2 bases respectively, with 6 bases between them. Germline CDR1 and CDR2: SGHDT and YYEEEE. This CDR3 has 13 residues. CDR3 region: CASSTVNTGELFF. The CDR3 DNA reads TGTGCCAGCAGCACTGTTAACACCGGGGAGCTGTTTTTT.

V usage is TRBV5-4 and J usage is TRBJ2-2, with 13 bases fitting TRBD2. The CDR3 sequence is 15 residues long. Germline V gene lookup returns CDR1 SGHNT and CDR2 YYREEE (reference sequence). The trim removed 3 bases at V and 7 bases at J, leaving 3 bases unmatched. The CDR3 protein is CASSSTSGRVGELFF. For the CDR3, the DNA is TGTGCCAGCAGCTCAACTAGCGGGAGGGTCGGGGAGCTGTTTTTT.

The J gene is TRBJ2-2, the V gene TRBV28, with D hard to call. Between the trimmed V and J ends, which lost 3 bases and 0 bases, there was a span of 11 bases. The CDR3 extends over 16 amino acids. Germline V gene lookup returns CDR1 MDHEN and CDR2 SYDVKM. The CDR3 is CASSFLDTSNTGELFF. CDR3 nucleotide sequence: TGTGCCAGCAGTTTCCTCGACACATCGAACACCGGGGAGCTGTTTTTT.

In regard to this clone: The same CDR3 can be traced to other DNA sequences in this sample. V gene TRBV6-1 combines with J gene TRBJ2-7, with 7 bases that match TRBD1. Germline values: CDR1 MNHNS, CDR2 SASEGT. There are 14 residues in the CDR3. V lost 3 bases, J lost 0 bases, and 2 bases stayed unmatched. DNA of the CDR3: TGTGCCAGCAGTGATCGGGACAGCTCCTACGAGCAGTACTTC. It specifies CASSDRDSSYEQYF.

The J gene is TRBJ2-7, the V gene TRBV28, with D unresolved. Looked up from germline, CDR1 is MDHEN and CDR2 is SYDVKM. V was cut by 6 bases and J by 7 bases, with 10 bases left in between. The CDR3 sequence is 11 residues long. The CDR3 reads CASSDTGEQYF. CDR3 in DNA: TGTGCCAGCAGCGATACTGGGGAGCAGTACTTC.